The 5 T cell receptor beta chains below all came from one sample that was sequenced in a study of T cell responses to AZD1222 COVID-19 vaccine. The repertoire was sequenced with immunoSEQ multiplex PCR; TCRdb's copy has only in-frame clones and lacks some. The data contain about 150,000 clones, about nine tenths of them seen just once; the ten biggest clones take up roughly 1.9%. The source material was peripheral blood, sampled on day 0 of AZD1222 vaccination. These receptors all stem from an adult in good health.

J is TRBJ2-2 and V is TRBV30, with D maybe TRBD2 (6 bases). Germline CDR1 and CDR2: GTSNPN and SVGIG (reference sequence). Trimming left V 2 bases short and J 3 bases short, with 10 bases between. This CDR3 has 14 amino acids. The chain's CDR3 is CAWSTGDYTGELFF. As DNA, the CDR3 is TGTGCCTGGAGTACGGGGGACTACACCGGGGAGCTGTTTTTT.

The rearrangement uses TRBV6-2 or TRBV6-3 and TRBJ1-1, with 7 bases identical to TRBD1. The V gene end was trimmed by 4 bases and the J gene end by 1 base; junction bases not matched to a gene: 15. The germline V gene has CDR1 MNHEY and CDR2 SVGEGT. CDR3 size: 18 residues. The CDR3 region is CASSSPGQQDVRNTEAFF. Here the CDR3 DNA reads TGTGCCAGCAGTTCCCCGGGACAGCAAGACGTACGGAACACTGAAGCTTTCTTT.

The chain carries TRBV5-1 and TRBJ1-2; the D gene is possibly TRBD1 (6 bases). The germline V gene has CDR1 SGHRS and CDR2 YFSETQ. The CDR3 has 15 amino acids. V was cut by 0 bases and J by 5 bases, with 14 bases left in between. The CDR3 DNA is TGCGCCAGCAGCTTGGGTACAGGGAGGTTTTATGGCTACACCTTC. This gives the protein CASSLGTGRFYGYTF. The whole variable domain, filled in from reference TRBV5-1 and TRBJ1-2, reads KAGVTQTPRYLIKTRGQQVTLSCSPISGHRSVSWYQQTPGQGLQFLFEYFSETQRNKGNFPGRFSGRQFSNSRSEMNVSTLELGDSALYLCASSLGTGRFYGYTFGSGTRLTVV.

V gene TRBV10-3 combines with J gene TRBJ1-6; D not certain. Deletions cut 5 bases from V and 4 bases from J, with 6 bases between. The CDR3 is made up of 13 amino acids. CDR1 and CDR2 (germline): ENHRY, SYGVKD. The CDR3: CAISPSYNSPLHF. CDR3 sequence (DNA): TGTGCCATCAGTCCATCGTATAATTCACCCCTCCACTTT.

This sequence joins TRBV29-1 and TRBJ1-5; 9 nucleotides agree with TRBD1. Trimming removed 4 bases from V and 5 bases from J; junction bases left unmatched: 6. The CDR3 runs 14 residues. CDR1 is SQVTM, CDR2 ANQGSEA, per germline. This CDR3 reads CSVGTGVGDQPQHF. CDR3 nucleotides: TGCAGCGTTGGGACAGGGGTGGGAGATCAGCCCCAGCATTTT. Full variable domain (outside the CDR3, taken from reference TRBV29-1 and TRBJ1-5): SAVISQKPSRDICQRGTSLTIQCQVDSQVTMMFWYRQQPGQSLTLIATANQGSEATYESGFVIDKFPISRPNLTFSTLTVSNMSPEDSSIYLCSVGTGVGDQPQHFGDGTRLSIL.